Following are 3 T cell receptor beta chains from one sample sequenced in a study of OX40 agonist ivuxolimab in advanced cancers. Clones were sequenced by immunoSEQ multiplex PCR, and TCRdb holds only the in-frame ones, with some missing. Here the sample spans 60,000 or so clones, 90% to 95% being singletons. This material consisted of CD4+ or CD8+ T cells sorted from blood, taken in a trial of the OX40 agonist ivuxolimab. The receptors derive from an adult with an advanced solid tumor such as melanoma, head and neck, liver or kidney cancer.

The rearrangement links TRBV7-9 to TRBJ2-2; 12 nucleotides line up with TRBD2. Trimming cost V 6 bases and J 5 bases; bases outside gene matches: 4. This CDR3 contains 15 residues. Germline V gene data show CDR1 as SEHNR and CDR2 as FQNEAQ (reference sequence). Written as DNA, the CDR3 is TGTGCCAGCAGGACTAGCGGGAGTGATACCGGGGAGCTGTTTTTT. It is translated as CASRTSGSDTGELFF.

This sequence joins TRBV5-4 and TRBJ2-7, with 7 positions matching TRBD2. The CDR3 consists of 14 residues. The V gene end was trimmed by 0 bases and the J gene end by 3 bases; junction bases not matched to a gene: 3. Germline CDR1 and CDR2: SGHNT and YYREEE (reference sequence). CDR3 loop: CASSLASGGYEQYF. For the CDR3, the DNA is TGTGCCAGCAGCTTGGCCTCGGGGGGCTACGAGCAGTACTTC.

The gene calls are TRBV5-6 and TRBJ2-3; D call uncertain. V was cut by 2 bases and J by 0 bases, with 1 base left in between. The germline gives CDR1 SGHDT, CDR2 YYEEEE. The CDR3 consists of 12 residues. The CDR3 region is CASSLSTDTQYF. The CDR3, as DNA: TGTGCCAGCAGCTTAAGCACAGATACGCAGTATTTT.